The clone carrying this TCR beta chain was counted only a few times. Its antigen is currently unknown. MiXCR was run by TCRdb on the 5' RACE reads, yielding one entry per CDR3 protein. The table lists a few hundred thousand distinct CDR3 sequences, roughly 9% of them singletons. Germline V CDR1 and CDR2: MGHRA, YSYEKL. The CDR3 totals 14 residues. Trimming pared 0 bases from V and 4 bases from J, leaving 9 bases between. The entry originates in a study of T cells after yellow fever vaccination. Findings and limits, study-wide: Overall, a small share of clonotypes was seen in both CD4 and CD8 compartments.

The receptor was derived from a man aged 18 to 35 who received the YFV17D yellow fever vaccine. The sequences come from CD4+ T cells sorted from PBMCs, collected 5 days after the yellow fever booster vaccination. V usage is TRBV4-1 and J usage is TRBJ1-2, with TRBD1 as a possible D gene (6 bases). In DNA form, the CDR3 reads TGCGCCAGCAGCCAAGACGCACAGGGCTATGGCTACACCTTC. This gives the protein CASSQDAQGYGYTF.